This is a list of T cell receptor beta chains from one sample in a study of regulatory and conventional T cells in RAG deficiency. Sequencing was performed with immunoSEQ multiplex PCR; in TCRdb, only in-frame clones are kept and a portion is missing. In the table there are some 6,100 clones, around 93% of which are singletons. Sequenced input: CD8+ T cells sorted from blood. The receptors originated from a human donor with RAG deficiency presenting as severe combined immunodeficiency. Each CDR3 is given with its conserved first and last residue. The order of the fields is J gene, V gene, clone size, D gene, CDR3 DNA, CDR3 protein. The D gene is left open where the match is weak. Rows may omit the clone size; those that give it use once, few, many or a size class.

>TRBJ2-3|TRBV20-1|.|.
TGCAGTGCTAAAGATACGCAGTATTTT
CSAKDTQYF
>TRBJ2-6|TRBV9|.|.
TGTGCCAGCAGCGAGGGAGGAGGAGGGGGCGCTGGGGCCAACGTCCTGACTTTC
CASSEGGGGGAGANVLTF
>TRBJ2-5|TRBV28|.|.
TGTGCCAGCAGTGATCGTGGGGGGCCGGGTGAGACCCAGTACTTC
CASSDRGGPGETQYF
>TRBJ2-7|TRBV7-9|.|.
TGTGCCAGCAGCCGGGACTTCGACGAGCAGTACTTC
CASSRDFDEQYF
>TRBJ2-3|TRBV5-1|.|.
TGCGCCAGCAGCTGGGCAGATACGCAGTATTTT
CASSWADTQYF
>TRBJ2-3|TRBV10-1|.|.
TGCGCCAGCAGTGAGTTAACCTTCACTAGCACAGATACGCAGTATTTT
CASSELTFTSTDTQYF
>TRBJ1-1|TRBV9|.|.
TGTGCCAGCAGCGGACGCATGGGGCAATTCTTT
CASSGRMGQFF
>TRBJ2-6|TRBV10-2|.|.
TGCGCCAGCAGCCCTCTGTGGGGGGCTGGGGCCAACGTCCTGACTTTC
CASSPLWGAGANVLTF
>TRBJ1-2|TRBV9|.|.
TGTGCCAGCAGCCCCCCGGCAGGGAGCTATGGCTACACCTTC
CASSPPAGSYGYTF
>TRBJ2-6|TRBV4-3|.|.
TGCGCCAGCAGCCAAGATGGGGCTTTCTCTGGGGCCAACGTCCTGACTTTC
CASSQDGAFSGANVLTF
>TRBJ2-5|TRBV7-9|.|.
TGTGCCAGCAGCCTAAATCGCCAGGGGGGGGAGACCCAGTACTTC
CASSLNRQGGETQYF
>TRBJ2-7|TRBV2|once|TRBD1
TGTGCCAGCAGACGACAGGGCCTTTGGGGGCAGTACTTC
CASRRQGLWGQYF
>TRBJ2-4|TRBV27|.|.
TGTGCCAGCAGTCCACAAGGGGCCAAAAACATTCAGTACTTC
CASSPQGAKNIQYF
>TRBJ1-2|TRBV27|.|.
TGTGCCACCCTCCGCAGGGCCGGCTATGGCTACACCTTC
CATLRRAGYGYTF
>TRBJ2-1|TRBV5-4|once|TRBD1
TGTGCCAGCAGCTTGGGGTCGACAGGGAATGAGCAGTTCTTC
CASSLGSTGNEQFF
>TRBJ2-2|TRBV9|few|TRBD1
TGTGCCAGCAGCGTAGGAAGTTCGAGACAGGGGCCAGCCGGGGAGCTGTTTTTT
CASSVGSSRQGPAGELFF
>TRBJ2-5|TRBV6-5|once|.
TGTGCCGCGGGGTGGGGGATGGAGACCCAGTACTTC
CAAGWGMETQYF
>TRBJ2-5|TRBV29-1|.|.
TGCAGCGTTCCGTCGGGGACACACCTAGGGACCCAGTACTTC
CSVPSGTHLGTQYF
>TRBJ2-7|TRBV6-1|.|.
TGTGCCAGCAGTGAATATCCCACCTACGAGCAGTACTTC
CASSEYPTYEQYF
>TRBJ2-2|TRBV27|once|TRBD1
TGTGCCAGCAGTTTGACAGGGGGCCCCGGGGAGCTGTTTTTT
CASSLTGGPGELFF
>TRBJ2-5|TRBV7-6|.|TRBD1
TGTGCCAGCAGCTGGACAGGGCAACAAGAGACCCAGTACTTC
CASSWTGQQETQYF
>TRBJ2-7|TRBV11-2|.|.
TGTGCCAGCAGCTTCGGGACGGTAACGGGGGAGCAGTACTTC
CASSFGTVTGEQYF
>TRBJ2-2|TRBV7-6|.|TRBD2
TGTGCCAGCAGCTCTAGCGGGAGTGCCGGGGAGCTGTTTTTT
CASSSSGSAGELFF
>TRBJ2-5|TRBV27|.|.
TGTGCCAGCAGTTTAGGACCGGAAGGTGGAGAGACCCAGTACTTC
CASSLGPEGGETQYF
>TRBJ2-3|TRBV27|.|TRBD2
TGTGCCAGCAGTCCCCCGGGAGGGGCGGGCACAGATACGCAGTATTTT
CASSPPGGAGTDTQYF
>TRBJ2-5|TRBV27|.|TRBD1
TGTGCCAGCAATCCCCGGACAGGGCGAGAGACCCAGTACTTC
CASNPRTGRETQYF
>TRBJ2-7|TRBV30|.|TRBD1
TGTGCCTGGAGTGTACAGGGACAGGCCTACGAGCAGTACTTC
CAWSVQGQAYEQYF
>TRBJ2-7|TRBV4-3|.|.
TGCGCCAGCAGCCAAGTAATAGGGTGGGCCTACGAGCAGTACTTC
CASSQVIGWAYEQYF
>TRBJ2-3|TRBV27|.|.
TGTGCCAGCAGTTATGAGGGGGGCACAGATACGCAGTATTTT
CASSYEGGTDTQYF
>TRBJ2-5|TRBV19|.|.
TGTGCCAGTAGTCCCCACGAGGAGGGTGGGGAGACCCAGTACTTC
CASSPHEEGGETQYF
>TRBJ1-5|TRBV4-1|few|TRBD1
TGCGCCAGCAGCCCGACAGGGTTAGCCAATCAGCCCCAGCATTTT
CASSPTGLANQPQHF
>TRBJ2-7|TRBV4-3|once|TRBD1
TGCGCCAGCAGCCAAGGACAGGGGGCCTACGAGCAGTACTTC
CASSQGQGAYEQYF
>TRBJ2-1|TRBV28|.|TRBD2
TGTGCCAGCAGTGTCGGACTAGCGGGAGGACTGGATGAGCAGTTCTTC
CASSVGLAGGLDEQFF
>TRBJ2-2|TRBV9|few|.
TGTGCCAGCAGCGTAGGCACACAGAACACCGGGGAGCTGTTTTTT
CASSVGTQNTGELFF
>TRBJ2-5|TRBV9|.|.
TGTGCCAGCAGCGGGCAAGAGACCCAGTACTTC
CASSGQETQYF
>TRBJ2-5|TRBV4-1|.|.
TGCGCCAGCAGCCAAGAAGGTCTCCAGGGCCAAGAGACCCAGTACTTC
CASSQEGLQGQETQYF
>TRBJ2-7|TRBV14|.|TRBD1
TGTGCCAGCAGCCAGGAGCCTTGGACAGGCTATACATACGAGCAGTACTTC
CASSQEPWTGYTYEQYF
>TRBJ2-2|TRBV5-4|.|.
TGTGCCAGCAGCTATTGGAGTAATACCGGGGAGCTGTTTTTT
CASSYWSNTGELFF
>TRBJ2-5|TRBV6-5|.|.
TGTGCCAGCAGTTACTCGAGAACATCCGAGACCCAGTACTTC
CASSYSRTSETQYF
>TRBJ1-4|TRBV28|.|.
TGTGCCAGCAGGGGTGCAACTAATGAAAAACTGTTTTTT
CASRGATNEKLFF
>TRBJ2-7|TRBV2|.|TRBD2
TGTGCCAGCAGTCTTTCTCTTTCCGGGACTAGAAAATCCTACGAGCAGTACTTC
CASSLSLSGTRKSYEQYF
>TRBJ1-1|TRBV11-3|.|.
TGTGCCAGCAGCTACAGGAACACTGAAGCTTTCTTT
CASSYRNTEAFF
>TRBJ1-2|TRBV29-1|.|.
TGCAGCGACGGCAGGATCGGCTACACCTTC
CSDGRIGYTF
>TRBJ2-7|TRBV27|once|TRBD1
TGTGCCAGCAGTTTACAGGGGGCCTACGAGCAGTACTTC
CASSLQGAYEQYF
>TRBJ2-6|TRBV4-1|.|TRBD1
TGCGCCAGCAGCCGAGGACCGACAGGGGCCGGGGCCAACGTCCTGACTTTC
CASSRGPTGAGANVLTF
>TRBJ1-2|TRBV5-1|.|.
TGCGCCAGCAGCTTGGACAGGTCTAACTATGGCTACACCTTC
CASSLDRSNYGYTF
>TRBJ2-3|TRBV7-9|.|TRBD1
TGTGCCAGCAGCTTAGCCGACAGGGGGCGCGGCACAGATACGCAGTATTTT
CASSLADRGRGTDTQYF
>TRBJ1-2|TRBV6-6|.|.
TGTGCCAGCAGTTACTCGAGTGAGGGGATCTATGGCTACACCTTC
CASSYSSEGIYGYTF
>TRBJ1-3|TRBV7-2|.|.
TGTGCCAGCAGCTTAGGGTCCAGGGCCATATATTTT
CASSLGSRAIYF
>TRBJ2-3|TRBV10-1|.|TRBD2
TGCGCCAGCAGTGATGGAGCGGGATACACAGATACGCAGTATTTT
CASSDGAGYTDTQYF